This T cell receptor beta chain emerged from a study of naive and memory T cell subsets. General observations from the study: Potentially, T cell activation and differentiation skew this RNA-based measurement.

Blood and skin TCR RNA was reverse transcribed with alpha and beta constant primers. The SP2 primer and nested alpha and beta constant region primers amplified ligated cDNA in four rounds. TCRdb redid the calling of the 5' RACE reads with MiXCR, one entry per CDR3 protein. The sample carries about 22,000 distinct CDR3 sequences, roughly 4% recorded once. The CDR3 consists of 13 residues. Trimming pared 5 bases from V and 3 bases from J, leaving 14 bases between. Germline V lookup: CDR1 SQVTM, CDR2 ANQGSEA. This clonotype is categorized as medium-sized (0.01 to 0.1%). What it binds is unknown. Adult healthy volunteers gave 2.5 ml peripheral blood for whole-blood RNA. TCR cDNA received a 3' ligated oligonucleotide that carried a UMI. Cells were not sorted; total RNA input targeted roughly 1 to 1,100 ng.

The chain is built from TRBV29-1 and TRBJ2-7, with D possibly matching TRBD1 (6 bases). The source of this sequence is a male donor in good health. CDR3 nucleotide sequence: TGCAGCGTTAGGCAGGGGCCGAACTACGAGCAGTACTTC. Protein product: CSVRQGPNYEQYF.